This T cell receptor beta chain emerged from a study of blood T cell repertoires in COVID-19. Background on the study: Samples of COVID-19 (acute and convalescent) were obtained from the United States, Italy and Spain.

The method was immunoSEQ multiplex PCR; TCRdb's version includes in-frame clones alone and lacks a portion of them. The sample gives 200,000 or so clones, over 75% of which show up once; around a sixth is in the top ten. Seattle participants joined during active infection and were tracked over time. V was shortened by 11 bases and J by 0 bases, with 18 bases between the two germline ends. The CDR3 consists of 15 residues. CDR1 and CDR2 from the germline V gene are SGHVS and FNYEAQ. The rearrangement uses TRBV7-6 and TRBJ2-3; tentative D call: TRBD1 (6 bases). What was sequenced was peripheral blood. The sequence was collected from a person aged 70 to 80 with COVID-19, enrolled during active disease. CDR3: CAVIQGSASTDTQYF. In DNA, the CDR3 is TGTGCCGTGATCCAGGGGAGTGCCAGCACAGATACGCAGTATTTT.